This T cell receptor beta chain was sequenced for a study of cytotoxic CD8 clonotypes in ibrutinib-treated CLL. The germline CDR1 and CDR2 sequences are SGHRS and YFSETQ. The CDR3 has 16 residues. V was clipped by 0 bases and J by 1 base; unmatched bases: 4. Clones were read by immunoSEQ multiplex PCR, and TCRdb kept only the in-frame ones, dropping some. The profile shows tens of thousands of clones, roughly three quarters of them singletons. This sequence was found in a human donor with chronic lymphocytic leukemia. V is TRBV5-1 and J is TRBJ2-3; 8 nucleotides agree with TRBD2. The material sequenced was PBMCs, taken after 12 months of ibrutinib treatment. CDR3 residues: CASSLARAGGTDTQYF. For the CDR3, the DNA is TGCGCCAGCAGCTTGGCCAGAGCGGGAGGCACAGATACGCAGTATTTT.